Following are 26 T cell receptor beta chains from one sample sequenced in a study of cytomegalovirus exposure and HLA in healthy donors. PCR amplification relied on 60 Vbeta primers (plus 13 Jbeta primers). TCRdb keeps only in-frame clones here, not all; method: immunoSEQ multiplex PCR. The sample yields around 91,000 clones, 84% seen once. Sequencing was carried out using PBMCs. The receptors were gathered from a man younger than 30 in good health and CMV-seronegative.

This clone was counted a single time. The CDR3 spells CASSLRQSRNTGELFF. The CDR3 DNA is TGTGCCAGCAGCTTGAGGCAGAGTAGGAACACCGGGGAGCTGTTTTTT. The chain combines TRBV7-6 with TRBJ2-2, with D unclear. The CDR3 is 16 amino acids. V lost 3 bases and J 1 base, leaving 12 bases between the germline ends. Germline V CDR1 and CDR2: SGHVS, FNYEAQ.

The V gene is TRBV9, the J gene TRBJ1-4, with a tentative D call TRBD1 (6 bases). The V gene's germline CDR1 is SGDLS and CDR2 YYNGEE. The CDR3 consists of 15 residues. V was clipped by 3 bases and J by 7 bases, with 16 bases between them. CDR3 nucleotides: TGTGCCAGCAGCGCCGGGGGGGCGAGGGTTGAAAAACTGTTTTTT. Translated: CASSAGGARVEKLFF.

This sequence joins TRBV14 and TRBJ2-7; D may be TRBD2 (6 bases). This CDR3 is built from 15 residues. The V gene lost 6 bases and the J gene lost 1 base, with 16 bases spanning the gap. CDR1 is SGHDN, CDR2 FVKESK, per germline. Written as DNA, the CDR3 is TGTGCCAGCAGTGCCTCCGGGACTGCTTCCTACGAGCAGTACTTC. Translating gives CASSASGTASYEQYF.

The CDR3 DNA follows: TGTGCCAGCTCACGGTCACCCTGGACAGGGGTCGGCAATCAGCCCCAGCATTTT. Protein: CASSRSPWTGVGNQPQHF. V usage is TRBV18 and J usage is TRBJ1-5; the match to TRBD1 covers 9 bases. Unmatched junction bases numbered 12, after V lost 4 bases and J lost 2 bases. In germline, CDR1 is KGHSH, CDR2 LQKENI. The CDR3 contains 18 residues.

The J gene is TRBJ1-1, the V gene TRBV19; 7 nucleotides match TRBD1. With 7 bases clipped from V and 0 bases from J, the junction kept 17 bases outside the gene matches. Germline values: CDR1 LNHDA, CDR2 SQIVND (reference sequence). The CDR3 is 18 amino acids. CDR3 DNA: TGTGCCAGTACCCCTTTTGGAGGACAGGCCTCTTTGAACACTGAAGCTTTCTTT. Translated, it gives CASTPFGGQASLNTEAFF.

V usage is TRBV11-1 and J usage is TRBJ2-7; TRBD2 agrees at 11 bases. The CDR3 totals 15 residues. CDR1 and CDR2 (germline): SGHAT, FQDESV (reference sequence). J gave up 2 bases and V 5 bases, and 5 bases lay outside the gene matches. The CDR3: CASSTGLAVTYEQYF. CDR3 coding DNA: TGTGCCAGCAGCACGGGACTAGCGGTAACCTACGAGCAGTACTTC.

V usage is TRBV5-6 and J usage is TRBJ2-3; D not certain. The germline V gene has CDR1 SGHDT and CDR2 YYEEEE. This CDR3 has 12 residues. Trimming pared 3 bases from V and 4 bases from J, leaving 6 bases between. The CDR3 DNA reads TGTGCCAGCAGCTCGGGTGCAGATACGCAGTATTTT. This sequence encodes CASSSGADTQYF.

The chain couples TRBV5-1 to TRBJ2-5; possibly TRBD2 for D (6 bases). This CDR3 is built from 13 residues. With 4 bases removed from V and 5 bases from J, the gap between germline ends came to 12 bases. The germline CDR1 and CDR2 sequences are SGHRS and YFSETQ. CDR3 protein: CASSPGGGETQYF. The CDR3 DNA follows: TGCGCCAGCAGCCCGGGTGGGGGGGAGACCCAGTACTTC.

The chain couples TRBV19 to TRBJ1-5; 9 bases align to TRBD1. CDR1 and CDR2 (germline): LNHDA, SQIVND (reference sequence). This CDR3 region has 17 residues. V lost 4 bases to trimming and J lost 0 bases; unmatched junction nucleotides: 7. In DNA form, the CDR3 reads TGTGCCAGTAGTACCACAGGGGGCCGGTATAGCAATCAGCCCCAGCATTTT. Translating it yields CASSTTGGRYSNQPQHF.

V and J are TRBV9 and TRBJ2-7; TRBD1 matches 9 bases. Trimming cost V 2 bases and J 3 bases; bases outside gene matches: 6. This CDR3 region has 15 residues. CDR1 is SGDLS, CDR2 YYNGEE, per germline. The CDR3 DNA follows: TGTGCCAGCAGCGTCGGGACAGGGAAGGGCTACGAGCAGTACTTC. Residues: CASSVGTGKGYEQYF. Variable domain in full (rest from reference TRBV9 and TRBJ2-7): DSGVTQTPKHLITATGQRVTLRCSPRSGDLSVYWYQQSLDQGLQFLIQYYNGEERAKGNILERFSAQQFPDLHSELNLSSLELGDSALYFCASSVGTGKGYEQYFGPGTRLTVT.

In its sample, this clone was seen a few times. V is TRBV5-1 and J is TRBJ1-1; 8 bases agree with TRBD1. Unmatched junction bases numbered 5, after V lost 2 bases and J lost 2 bases. The CDR3 extends over 15 amino acids. CDR1 SGHRS and CDR2 YFSETQ come from the germline V gene. CDR3 protein: CASSLHDRGNTEAFF. The CDR3 region has the DNA TGCGCCAGCAGCTTACATGACAGGGGCAACACTGAAGCTTTCTTT. The full variable domain, with the rest looked up from reference TRBV5-1 and TRBJ1-1, is KAGVTQTPRYLIKTRGQQVTLSCSPISGHRSVSWYQQTPGQGLQFLFEYFSETQRNKGNFPGRFSGRQFSNSRSEMNVSTLELGDSALYLCASSLHDRGNTEAFFGQGTRLTVV.

The rearrangement uses TRBV28 and TRBJ1-2, with TRBD1 matching over 7 bases. V shed 4 bases, J shed 4 bases, and the junction held 6 bases outside the gene matches. The CDR3 extends over 14 amino acids. Per the germline V gene, CDR1 is MDHEN and CDR2 is SYDVKM. This CDR3 reads CASSSGTAGYGYTF. The CDR3 region has the DNA TGTGCCAGCAGTTCTGGGACAGCAGGCTATGGCTACACCTTC.

The chain links TRBV11-3 to TRBJ2-2; TRBD2 matches at 7 bases. The V segment lost 2 bases and the J segment 5 bases; nucleotides outside the gene matches: 8. Germline CDR1 SGHNT, CDR2 YENEEA. This CDR3 comprises 16 residues. The CDR3 coding sequence is TGTGCCAGCAGCTTATTTGGCGGGAGAAATACCGGGGAGCTGTTTTTT. This gives the protein CASSLFGGRNTGELFF.

The J gene is TRBJ1-1, the V gene TRBV27; D perhaps matches TRBD1 (5 bases). V lost 6 bases to trimming and J lost 8 bases, with 16 bases between them. Germline CDR1 reads MNHEY; CDR2 reads SMNVEV (reference sequence). The CDR3 runs to 13 residues. CDR3 in amino acids: CASSESGGWEAFF. CDR3 DNA sequence: TGTGCCAGCAGCGAGAGTGGGGGGTGGGAAGCTTTCTTT.

This clone was seen only once. The chain couples TRBV15 to TRBJ2-7, with D possibly being TRBD2 (6 bases). Deletions cut 11 bases from V and 2 bases from J, with 16 bases between. Per germline, CDR1 LNHNV and CDR2 YYDKDF (reference sequence). The CDR3 is made up of 13 amino acids. CDR3 in DNA: TGTGCCTCCGGGACTGAGACTCCCTACGAGCAGTACTTC. Encoded protein: CASGTETPYEQYF. Using reference TRBV15 and TRBJ2-7 for the parts outside the CDR3, the full variable domain is DAMVIQNPRYQVTQFGKPVTLSCSQTLNHNVMYWYQQKSSQAPKLLFHYYDKDFNNEADTPDNFQSRRPNTSFCFLDIRSPGLGDTAMYLCASGTETPYEQYFGPGTRLTVT.

The CDR3 region has the DNA TGCAGCGTTGGCGATCGGGTAAATCAGCCCCAGCATTTT. Its translation is CSVGDRVNQPQHF. The gene calls are TRBV29-1 and TRBJ1-5; D gene uncertain. CDR1 is SQVTM and CDR2 is ANQGSEA in the germline V gene. Trimming pared 4 bases from V and 4 bases from J, leaving 11 bases between. This CDR3 is built from 13 residues.

V gene TRBV7-9 combines with J gene TRBJ1-2; TRBD1 matches 12 bases. V gave up 5 bases and J gave up 4 bases; unmatched junction bases: 2. This CDR3 has 14 residues. CDR1 and CDR2 (germline): SEHNR, FQNEAQ (reference sequence). CDR3 residues: CASSGTGGSYGYTF. The CDR3 coding sequence is TGTGCCAGCAGCGGGACAGGGGGCAGCTATGGCTACACCTTC.

The chain joins TRBV7-2 to TRBJ2-1; 7 bases are shared with TRBD1. Germline loops: CDR1 SGHTA, CDR2 FQGNSA. The CDR3 has 14 residues. Trimming removed 5 bases from V and 6 bases from J; junction bases left unmatched: 7. This CDR3 reads CASSLDRVGNEQFF. Here the CDR3 DNA reads TGTGCCAGCAGCCTCGACAGGGTGGGCAATGAGCAGTTCTTC. The full variable domain, its missing parts supplied by reference TRBV7-2 and TRBJ2-1, is GAGVSQSPSNKVTEKGKDVELRCDPISGHTALYWYRQSLGQGLEFLIYFQGNSAPDKSGLPSDRFSAERTGGSVSTLTIQRTQQEDSAVYLCASSLDRVGNEQFFGPGTRLTVL.

The rearrangement joins TRBV9 to TRBJ1-1; unclear D gene. Germline CDR1 is SGDLS and CDR2 is YYNGEE. The CDR3 covers 16 residues. Trimming stripped 0 bases from V and 4 bases from J, with 16 bases between. Here the CDR3 reads CASSVATSPLGTEAFF. CDR3 sequence (DNA): TGTGCCAGCAGCGTAGCTACCTCGCCCCTCGGCACTGAAGCTTTCTTT.

V usage is TRBV9 and J usage is TRBJ2-3, with D tentatively TRBD2 (6 bases). V was clipped by 4 bases and J by 1 base, with 16 bases between them. Germline assignment: CDR1 SGDLS and CDR2 YYNGEE. The CDR3 sequence is 16 residues long. This chain's CDR3 is CASSRGIADGTDTQYF. For the CDR3, the DNA is TGTGCCAGCAGCCGCGGGATAGCGGACGGCACAGATACGCAGTATTTT.

This clone was seen more than once but under ten times. This sequence joins TRBV7-8 and TRBJ1-1; tentative D call: TRBD1 (6 bases). Germline CDR1 reads SGHVS; CDR2 reads FQNEAQ. The CDR3 has 14 amino acids. The ends were cut back, 3 bases at V and 2 bases at J, with 10 bases in the middle. CDR3: CASSLDSFNTEAFF. The CDR3 DNA follows: TGTGCCAGCAGCTTGGACAGCTTTAACACTGAAGCTTTCTTT.

The gene calls are TRBV5-1 and TRBJ2-7, with TRBD2 matching 8 bases. V was pared by 3 bases and J by 6 bases, with 14 bases of the junction left unmatched. This CDR3 has 16 residues. Germline V gene data show CDR1 as SGHRS and CDR2 as YFSETQ. CDR3 nucleotide sequence: TGCGCCAGCAGCTGGGGGGGTAGCGGGACGCGAGGCGAGCAGTACTTC. It yields the protein CASSWGGSGTRGEQYF.

This rearrangement joins TRBV7-2 to TRBJ2-5, with a possible D match to TRBD2 (5 bases). This CDR3 has 16 residues. The V end was cut by 1 base, the J end by 7 bases, with 19 bases between. The germline V gene has CDR1 SGHTA and CDR2 FQGNSA. The chain's CDR3 is CASSLDGGLTIRTQYF. The CDR3 DNA reads TGTGCCAGCAGCTTAGATGGTGGACTGACGATTAGGACCCAGTACTTC.

The chain employs TRBV18 and TRBJ2-6; 12 nucleotides agree with TRBD1. CDR3 length equals 19 residues. With V trimmed by 3 bases and J by 4 bases, 10 bases remained unmatched. The germline V gene encodes CDR1 KGHSH and CDR2 LQKENI. The CDR3 spells CASSPAGTGGPTGANVLTF. Here the CDR3 DNA reads TGTGCCAGCTCACCTGCCGGGACAGGGGGCCCGACGGGGGCCAACGTCCTGACTTTC.

The V call is TRBV19, the J call TRBJ1-1; 9 nucleotides align to TRBD1. The CDR3 runs to 16 residues. CDR1 and CDR2 (germline): LNHDA, SQIVND (reference sequence). Trimming at V came to 4 bases and at J to 0 bases, leaving 6 bases not matched to a gene. CDR3 sequence: CASSRQGVLMNTEAFF. The CDR3 nucleotides read TGTGCCAGTAGTAGACAGGGGGTCTTAATGAACACTGAAGCTTTCTTT.

This chain joins TRBV5-1 and TRBJ1-5; the match to TRBD1 covers 11 bases. J gave up 4 bases and V 4 bases, and 4 bases lay outside the gene matches. Germline CDR1 and CDR2: SGHRS and YFSETQ. CDR3 length equals 15 residues. The CDR3 region is CASSPGTGGNQPQHF. The DNA of the CDR3 is TGCGCCAGCAGCCCGGGGACAGGGGGAAATCAGCCCCAGCATTTT. The full variable domain, completed using reference TRBV5-1 and TRBJ1-5, is KAGVTQTPRYLIKTRGQQVTLSCSPISGHRSVSWYQQTPGQGLQFLFEYFSETQRNKGNFPGRFSGRQFSNSRSEMNVSTLELGDSALYLCASSPGTGGNQPQHFGDGTRLSIL.